This T cell receptor (beta chain) emerged from a study of blood T cell repertoires in COVID-19. Study-level information: Acute and convalescent COVID-19 samples came from the United States, Italy and Spain. In each case, the material was cDNA or gDNA derived from T cells, B-cell-depleted T cells, or PBMCs.

Germline V CDR1 and CDR2: LNHDA, SQIVND (reference sequence). The CDR3 consists of 15 residues. Losses at the gene ends were 6 bases for V and 4 bases for J; bases not matched to a gene: 6. How the authors handled the data: Reference gene primer amplification yielded estimated nucleated cell counts. TCRdb's copy holds only in-frame clones and misses some; the assay was immunoSEQ multiplex PCR. The D gene and trimming were derived from the DNA, and the V and J assignments and clone size from that table. Among some 120,000 clones listed, 90% were seen once. The sequence came from a human donor with active COVID-19. The donor label of this sample is uncertain. The chain has TRBV19 and TRBJ1-4; 9 positions agree with TRBD1. Source material: peripheral blood. For the CDR3, the DNA is TGTGCCAGTAGCTGGACAGGGGCCCTTAATGAAAAACTGTTTTTT. Its protein product is CASSWTGALNEKLFF.